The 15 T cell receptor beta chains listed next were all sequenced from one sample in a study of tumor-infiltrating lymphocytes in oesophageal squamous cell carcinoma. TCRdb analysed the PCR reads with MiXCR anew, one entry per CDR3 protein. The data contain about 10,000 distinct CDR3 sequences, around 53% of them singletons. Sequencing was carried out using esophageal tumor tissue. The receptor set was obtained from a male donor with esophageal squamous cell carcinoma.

The CDR3 nucleotides are TGTGCCATCAAGGACTCCCAAGGCTACAATGAGCAGTTCTTC. It specifies CAIKDSQGYNEQFF. The chain recombines TRBV10-3 with TRBJ2-1, with D perhaps TRBD2 (5 bases). The CDR3 has 14 amino acids. Germline CDR1 and CDR2: ENHRY and SYGVKD. Trimming removed 7 bases from V and 3 bases from J, with 13 bases in between.

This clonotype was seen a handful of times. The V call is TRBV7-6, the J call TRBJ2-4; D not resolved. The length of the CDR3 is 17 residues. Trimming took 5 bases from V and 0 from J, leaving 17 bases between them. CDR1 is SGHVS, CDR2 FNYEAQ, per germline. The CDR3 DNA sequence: TGTGCCAGCAGCCCCCCAAGGAGTGATCTAGCCAAAAACATTCAGTACTTC. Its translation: CASSPPRSDLAKNIQYF.

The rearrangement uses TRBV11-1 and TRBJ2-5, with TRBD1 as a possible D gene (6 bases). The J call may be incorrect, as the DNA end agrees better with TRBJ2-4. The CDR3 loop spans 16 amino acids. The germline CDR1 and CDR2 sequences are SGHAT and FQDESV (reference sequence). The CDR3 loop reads CASSLATGFAKNIQYF. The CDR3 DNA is TGTGCCAGCAGCTTAGCCACAGGGTTCGCCAAAAACATTCAGTACTTC.

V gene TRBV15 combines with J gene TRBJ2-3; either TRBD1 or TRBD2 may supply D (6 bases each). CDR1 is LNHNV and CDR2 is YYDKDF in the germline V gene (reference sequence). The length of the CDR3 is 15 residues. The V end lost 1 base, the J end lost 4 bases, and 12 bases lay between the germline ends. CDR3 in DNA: TGTGCCACCAGCAGAGGGGGGGCAGGGCCAGATACGCAGTATTTT. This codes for CATSRGGAGPDTQYF. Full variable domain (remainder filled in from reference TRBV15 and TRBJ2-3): DAMVIQNPRYQVTQFGKPVTLSCSQTLNHNVMYWYQQKSSQAPKLLFHYYDKDFNNEADTPDNFQSRRPNTSFCFLDIRSPGLGDTAMYLCATSRGGAGPDTQYFGPGTRLTVL.

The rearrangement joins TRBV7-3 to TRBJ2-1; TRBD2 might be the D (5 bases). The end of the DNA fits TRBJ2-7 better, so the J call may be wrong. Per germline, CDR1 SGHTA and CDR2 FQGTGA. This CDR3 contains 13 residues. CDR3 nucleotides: TGTGCCAGCGGTGAGGGCTCCTACAATGAGCAGTACTTC. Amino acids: CASGEGSYNEQYF.

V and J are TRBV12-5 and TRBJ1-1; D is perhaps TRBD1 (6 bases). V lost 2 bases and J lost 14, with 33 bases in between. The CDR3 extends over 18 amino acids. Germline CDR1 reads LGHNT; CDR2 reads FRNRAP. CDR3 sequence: CASGLTGTSGGSPHEQFF. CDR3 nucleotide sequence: TGTGCTAGTGGTTTGACAGGGACTAGCGGAGGTTCACCCCATGAGCAGTTCTTT.

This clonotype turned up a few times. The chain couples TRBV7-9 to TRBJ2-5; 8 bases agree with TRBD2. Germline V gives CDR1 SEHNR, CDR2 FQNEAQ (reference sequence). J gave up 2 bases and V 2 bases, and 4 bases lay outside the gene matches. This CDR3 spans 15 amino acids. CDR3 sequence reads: CASSLRLAGQETQYF. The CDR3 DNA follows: TGTGCCAGCAGCTTAAGATTAGCGGGGCAAGAGACCCAGTACTTC.

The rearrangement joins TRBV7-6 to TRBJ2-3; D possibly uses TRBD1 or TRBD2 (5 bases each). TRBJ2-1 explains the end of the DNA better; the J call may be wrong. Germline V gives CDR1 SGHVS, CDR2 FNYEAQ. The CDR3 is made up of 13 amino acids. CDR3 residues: CASSRGQRGEQFF. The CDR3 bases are TGTGCCAGCAGTCGAGGGCAAAGGGGTGAGCAGTTCTTC.

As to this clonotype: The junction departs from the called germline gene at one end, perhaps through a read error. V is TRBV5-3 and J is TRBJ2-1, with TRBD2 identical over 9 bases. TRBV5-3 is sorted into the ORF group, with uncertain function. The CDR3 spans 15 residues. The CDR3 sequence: CASSSVAGAGNEQFF. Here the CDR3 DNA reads TGTGCCAGCAGCTCCGTAGCGGGAGCGGGGAATGAGCAGTTCTTC.

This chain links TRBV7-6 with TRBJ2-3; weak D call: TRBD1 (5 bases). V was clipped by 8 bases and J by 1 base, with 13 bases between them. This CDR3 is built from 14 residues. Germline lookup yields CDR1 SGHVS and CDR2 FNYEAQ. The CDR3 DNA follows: TGTGCCAGCTCTTGGGGCTCTGGCACAGATACGCAGTATTTT. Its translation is CASSWGSGTDTQYF.

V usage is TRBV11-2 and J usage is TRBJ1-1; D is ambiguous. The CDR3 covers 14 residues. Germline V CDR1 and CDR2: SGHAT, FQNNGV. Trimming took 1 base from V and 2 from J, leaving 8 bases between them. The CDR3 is CASSLGPGNTEAFF. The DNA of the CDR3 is TGTGCCAGCAGCTTAGGCCCCGGAAACACTGAAGCTTTCTTT.

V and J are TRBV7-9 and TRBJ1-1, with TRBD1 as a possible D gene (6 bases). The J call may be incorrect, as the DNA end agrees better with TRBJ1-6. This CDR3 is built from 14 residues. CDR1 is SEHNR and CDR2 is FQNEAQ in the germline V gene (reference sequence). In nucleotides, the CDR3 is TGTGCCAGCAGCCCCCAGGGGAATAATTCACCCCTCCACTTT. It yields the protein CASSPQGNNSPLHF.

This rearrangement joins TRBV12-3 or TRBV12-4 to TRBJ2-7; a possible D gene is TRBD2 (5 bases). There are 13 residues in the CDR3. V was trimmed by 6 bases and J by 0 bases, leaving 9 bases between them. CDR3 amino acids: CASRDTSSYEQYF. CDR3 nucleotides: TGTGCCAGCAGGGATACTAGCTCCTACGAGCAGTACTTC.

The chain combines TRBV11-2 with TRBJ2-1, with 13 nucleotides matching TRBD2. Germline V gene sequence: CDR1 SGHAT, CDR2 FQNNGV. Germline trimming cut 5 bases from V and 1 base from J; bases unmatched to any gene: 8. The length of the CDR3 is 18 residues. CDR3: CASSRIGLAGVSYNEQFF. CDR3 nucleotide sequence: TGTGCCAGCAGCCGAATAGGACTAGCGGGAGTTTCCTACAATGAGCAGTTCTTC.

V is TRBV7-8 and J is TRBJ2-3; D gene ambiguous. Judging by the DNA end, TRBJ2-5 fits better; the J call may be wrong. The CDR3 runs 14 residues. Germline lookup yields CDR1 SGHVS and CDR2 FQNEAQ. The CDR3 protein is CASSLFGPQETQYF. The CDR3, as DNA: TGTGCCAGCAGCTTATTCGGGCCTCAAGAGACCCAGTACTTC.